This TCR beta chain was recovered during a study of cytomegalovirus exposure and HLA in healthy donors. Vbeta (60) and Jbeta (13) primers were used in the PCR. Measured with immunoSEQ multiplex PCR; TCRdb has only the in-frame clones, and not every one. Found here are around 190,000 clones; the top ten clones hold around 0.95%. V gave up 4 bases and J gave up 2 bases, with 12 bases separating them. This CDR3 has 14 amino acids. Germline V CDR1 and CDR2: SGHDT, YYEEEE. The receptor's source is a woman aged 25 to 39 in good health and CMV-seropositive. This chain uses TRBV5-6 with TRBJ2-5; D might be TRBD2 (6 bases). Sample: PBMCs. CDR3 sequence: CASSLGLLQETQYF. In DNA, the CDR3 is TGTGCCAGCAGCCTCGGACTATTACAAGAGACCCAGTACTTC.